This entry is about one T cell receptor beta chain. The data stem from a study of blood T cell repertoires in COVID-19. Libraries were prepared by immunoSEQ multiplex PCR; TCRdb keeps only in-frame clonotypes and omits some of them. The sample carries about 150,000 clones, 84% recorded once. Germline CDR1 reads SGHKS; CDR2 reads YYEKEE (reference sequence). This CDR3 comprises 17 residues. V shed 3 bases, J shed 4 bases, and the junction held 13 bases outside the gene matches. This TCR derives from a middle-aged man who had recovered from COVID-19. The sequenced material came from PBMCs or T cells enriched from blood (not recorded which). The gene calls are TRBV5-5 and TRBJ1-2; TRBD1 agrees at 9 bases. The CDR3 protein is CASSSGTGTGLGYGYTF. In nucleotides, the CDR3 is TGTGCCAGCAGCTCCGGGACAGGGACCGGATTGGGCTATGGCTACACCTTC.